A single sample is the source of the 24 T cell receptor beta chains below, sequenced in a study of blood T cell repertoires in COVID-19. This table comes from immunoSEQ multiplex PCR, and its TCRdb copy is limited to in-frame clones, with some not included. The sample yields about 360,000 clones, roughly 90% seen once. The sequenced sample was peripheral blood. These receptors were taken from a woman aged 60-75 years with COVID-19, enrolled during active disease.

This chain joins TRBV10-3 and TRBJ1-2; possible D gene TRBD1, 6 bases. V was trimmed by 6 bases and J by 4 bases, leaving 12 bases between them. Germline assignment: CDR1 ENHRY and CDR2 SYGVKD. This CDR3 is built from 13 residues. CDR3 DNA sequence: TGTGCCATCAGCGATACAGGGACCTATGGCTACACCTTC. Translation: CAISDTGTYGYTF.

CDR3 sequence reads: CASSLTGTGSYEQYF. In DNA form, the CDR3 reads TGTGCCAGCAGCCTTACCGGGACAGGCTCCTACGAGCAGTACTTC. The chain employs TRBV7-2 and TRBJ2-7, with 8 bases that match TRBD1. V lost 5 bases, J lost 0 bases, and 6 bases stayed unmatched. Germline V lookup: CDR1 SGHTA, CDR2 FQGNSA. CDR3 length: 15 amino acids.

The chain has TRBV29-1 and TRBJ1-2, with 8 bases aligning to TRBD1. From germline, CDR1 is SQVTM and CDR2 ANQGSEA. With V trimmed by 5 bases and J by 5 bases, 7 bases remained unmatched. The CDR3 length is 13 residues. CDR3 loop: CSVYRGSGYGYTF. CDR3 nucleotide sequence: TGCAGCGTTTACAGGGGGTCGGGGTATGGCTACACCTTC. The complete variable domain, with remaining parts taken from reference TRBV29-1 and TRBJ1-2, reads SAVISQKPSRDICQRGTSLTIQCQVDSQVTMMFWYRQQPGQSLTLIATANQGSEATYESGFVIDKFPISRPNLTFSTLTVSNMSPEDSSIYLCSVYRGSGYGYTFGSGTRLTVV.

CDR3 DNA sequence: TGTGCCAGCTCACCGCGCGCCCTAGCGGGGTTAGGGAATGAGCAGTTCTTC. Protein: CASSPRALAGLGNEQFF. V and J are TRBV18 and TRBJ2-1; 9 bases line up with TRBD2. Germline V gives CDR1 KGHSH, CDR2 LQKENI. With 3 bases clipped from V and 7 bases from J, the junction kept 13 bases outside the gene matches. This CDR3 contains 17 residues.

The chain recombines TRBV7-2 with TRBJ2-2; 7 bases are a match to TRBD2. The trim removed 5 bases at V and 4 bases at J, leaving 7 bases unmatched. Germline loops: CDR1 SGHTA, CDR2 FQGNSA. This CDR3 spans 15 amino acids. The CDR3: CASSRRDYLTGELFF. DNA for the CDR3: TGTGCCAGCAGCAGAAGGGACTACCTCACCGGGGAGCTGTTTTTT.

In its sample, this clone was seen once. The chain uses TRBV7-9 and TRBJ2-7; D unclear. The CDR3 loop spans 15 amino acids. Germline CDR1 SEHNR, CDR2 FQNEAQ (reference sequence). V dropped 2 bases and J dropped 0 bases, with 11 bases sitting between them. The CDR3 reads CASSLTQSLSYEQYF. The CDR3 bases are TGTGCCAGCAGCTTAACCCAAAGCCTCTCCTACGAGCAGTACTTC.

V gene TRBV7-9 combines with J gene TRBJ2-7; tentative D call: TRBD2 (6 bases). CDR3 length: 14 residues. Per the germline V gene, CDR1 is SEHNR and CDR2 is FQNEAQ (reference sequence). V was trimmed by 4 bases and J by 3 bases, leaving 13 bases between them. The DNA for the CDR3 is TGTGCCAGCAGCTGGGTGGGGGGAAGCTACGAGCAGTACTTC. Translating it yields CASSWVGGSYEQYF.

The chain has TRBV19 and TRBJ1-2, with 7 bases fitting TRBD1. V trimming: 7 bases; J trimming: 8 bases; junction bases outside the gene matches: 13. CDR3 length: 14 residues. Per the germline V gene, CDR1 is LNHDA and CDR2 is SQIVND (reference sequence). The CDR3 nucleotides read TGTGCCAGTACTGCCGGGACAGCCCCGCGGGGCTACACCTTC. Translated, it gives CASTAGTAPRGYTF. Full variable domain (outside the CDR3, taken from reference TRBV19 and TRBJ1-2): DGGITQSPKYLFRKEGQNVTLSCEQNLNHDAMYWYRQDPGQGLRLIYYSQIVNDFQKGDIAEGYSVSREKKESFPLTVTSAQKNPTAFYLCASTAGTAPRGYTFGSGTRLTVV.

J is TRBJ2-7 and V is TRBV19; TRBD1 matches 7 bases. This CDR3 is 13 amino acids long. The germline CDR1 and CDR2 sequences are LNHDA and SQIVND (reference sequence). The trim removed 10 bases at V and 3 bases at J, leaving 9 bases unmatched. The CDR3, as DNA: TGTGCCACATCCGGGACAGAATTCTACGAGCAGTACTTC. Protein product: CATSGTEFYEQYF.

The chain is built from TRBV30 and TRBJ2-1; 11 nucleotides align to TRBD2. The CDR3 totals 16 residues. Trimming took 3 bases from V and 7 from J; bases not matched to a gene: 11. Germline lookup yields CDR1 GTSNPN and CDR2 SVGIG (reference sequence). The CDR3 here is CAWRTLAGGPGNEQFF. The CDR3, as DNA: TGTGCCTGGAGAACTTTAGCGGGGGGGCCAGGTAATGAGCAGTTCTTC.

The chain is built from TRBV5-1 and TRBJ2-3, with D possibly TRBD1 on 6 matching bases. The CDR3 covers 15 residues. Germline CDR1 is SGHRS and CDR2 is YFSETQ. V lost 3 bases and J 6 bases, leaving 17 bases between the germline ends. CDR3 amino acids: CASSSKWTEWDTQYF. The CDR3 nucleotides read TGCGCCAGCAGCTCGAAATGGACAGAATGGGATACGCAGTATTTT. Full variable domain (missing parts from reference TRBV5-1 and TRBJ2-3): KAGVTQTPRYLIKTRGQQVTLSCSPISGHRSVSWYQQTPGQGLQFLFEYFSETQRNKGNFPGRFSGRQFSNSRSEMNVSTLELGDSALYLCASSSKWTEWDTQYFGPGTRLTVL.

The chain links TRBV6-5 to TRBJ2-3; weak D call: TRBD2 (7 bases). This CDR3 is 13 amino acids long. The germline gives CDR1 MNHEY, CDR2 SVGAGI. V was shortened by 8 bases and J by 7 bases, with 16 bases between the two germline ends. DNA for the CDR3: TGTGCCAGCTTAGTCCCGGGGGGCCATACGCAGTATTTT. Encoded protein: CASLVPGGHTQYF.

The chain couples TRBV11-2 to TRBJ2-7; D is ambiguous. The CDR3 runs 16 residues. V dropped 0 bases and J dropped 3 bases, with 15 bases sitting between them. Germline CDR1 is SGHAT and CDR2 is FQNNGV. This CDR3 is CASSLDRTDIDYEQYF. DNA of the CDR3: TGTGCCAGCAGCTTAGATCGTACAGATATAGACTACGAGCAGTACTTC.

The chain carries TRBV7-8 and TRBJ1-1, with 12 positions matching TRBD1. CDR1 SGHVS and CDR2 FQNEAQ come from the germline V gene. CDR3 length: 15 residues. The trim removed 3 bases at V and 5 bases at J, leaving 4 bases unmatched. The CDR3 DNA reads TGTGCCAGCAGCTTGGGACAGGGGGCGAGAACTGAAGCTTTCTTT. Translation: CASSLGQGARTEAFF.

Comment on this clone: Other DNA sequences in the sample encode the same CDR3. V gene TRBV5-1 combines with J gene TRBJ1-4; a possible D gene is TRBD1 (6 bases). The V gene lost 3 bases and the J gene lost 5 bases, with 11 bases spanning the gap. Germline values: CDR1 SGHRS, CDR2 YFSETQ. There are 14 residues in the CDR3. The CDR3 DNA reads as TGCGCCAGCAGCTCCGGACAGACAAATGAAAAACTGTTTTTT. It is translated as CASSSGQTNEKLFF. Drawing the rest from reference TRBV5-1 and TRBJ1-4, the complete variable domain is KAGVTQTPRYLIKTRGQQVTLSCSPISGHRSVSWYQQTPGQGLQFLFEYFSETQRNKGNFPGRFSGRQFSNSRSEMNVSTLELGDSALYLCASSSGQTNEKLFFGSGTQLSVL.

The genes are TRBV5-6 and TRBJ2-1; 7 nucleotides line up with TRBD1. The CDR3 extends over 12 amino acids. Germline CDR1 reads SGHDT; CDR2 reads YYEEEE. The V segment lost 4 bases and the J segment 14 bases; nucleotides outside the gene matches: 9. The CDR3, as DNA: TGTGCCAGCAGCGAGGGGGCGTATCCTGAGTTCTTC. It codes for CASSEGAYPEFF.

This chain connects TRBV30 to TRBJ2-7; TRBD1 might be the D (5 bases). V gave up 0 bases and J gave up 2 bases, with 8 bases separating them. The CDR3 spans 13 residues. Germline CDR1 GTSNPN, CDR2 SVGIG (reference sequence). The CDR3 DNA is TGTGCCTGGAGTGTTGGGGCCACCTACGAGCAGTACTTC. It yields the protein CAWSVGATYEQYF.

The chain links TRBV7-5 to TRBJ1-1; no DNA check was done on the table's D call, TRBD1. TRBV7-5 corresponds to a pseudogene. The CDR3 extends over 18 amino acids. CDR3 protein: CVRSLETRRGQGGCRAFF. CDR3 nucleotide sequence: TGTGTCAGAAGCCTAGAAACACGCCGGGGACAGGGTGGCTGTAGGGCTTTCTTT.

This clone has only one observation. The chain carries TRBV19 and TRBJ2-1; 15 bases map to TRBD2. V was pared by 4 bases and J by 7 bases, with 2 bases of the junction left unmatched. The germline gives CDR1 LNHDA, CDR2 SQIVND (reference sequence). The length of the CDR3 is 15 residues. The CDR3 loop is CASSTGLAGGNEQFF. CDR3 nucleotides: TGTGCCAGTAGTACGGGACTAGCGGGGGGTAATGAGCAGTTCTTC. Based on the CDR3 plus reference TRBV19 and TRBJ2-1, the full variable domain is DGGITQSPKYLFRKEGQNVTLSCEQNLNHDAMYWYRQDPGQGLRLIYYSQIVNDFQKGDIAEGYSVSREKKESFPLTVTSAQKNPTAFYLCASSTGLAGGNEQFFGPGTRLTVL.

The chain uses TRBV7-9 and TRBJ1-4, with 9 bases identical to TRBD1. CDR3 length: 15 amino acids. Looked up from germline, CDR1 is SEHNR and CDR2 is FQNEAQ (reference sequence). The ends lost 1 base at V and 5 bases at J; junction bases unmatched: 2. The CDR3 here is CASSLGDRANEKLFF. In DNA, the CDR3 is TGTGCCAGCAGCTTAGGGGACAGGGCAAATGAAAAACTGTTTTTT.

This clone was seen just once. The V call is TRBV3-1 (or the pseudogene TRBV3-2), the J call TRBJ2-5; no clear D. Germline CDR1 is LGHDT and CDR2 is YNNKEL (reference sequence). V lost 2 bases, J lost 0 bases, and 4 bases lay in between. CDR3 length equals 13 residues. CDR3 sequence (DNA): TGTGCCAGCAGCCAAACTGACCAAGAGACCCAGTACTTC. Residues: CASSQTDQETQYF.

The chain is built from TRBV3-1 (or the pseudogene TRBV3-2) and TRBJ1-1; D uncertain. V lost 1 base and J lost 1, with 10 bases in between. The CDR3 is 15 amino acids. The germline V gene encodes CDR1 LGHDT and CDR2 YNNKEL (reference sequence). CDR3: CASSQGTGGNTEAFF. DNA for the CDR3: TGTGCCAGCAGCCAAGGCACGGGTGGGAACACTGAAGCTTTCTTT.

V and J are TRBV5-1 and TRBJ1-1; possible D gene TRBD1, 6 bases. V was clipped by 3 bases and J by 3 bases, with 15 bases between them. CDR3 size: 15 residues. The germline gives CDR1 SGHRS, CDR2 YFSETQ. The CDR3 here is CASSSTGGADTEAFF. The CDR3 DNA follows: TGCGCCAGCAGCTCTACTGGGGGCGCGGACACTGAAGCTTTCTTT.

This clone was detected only a few times. The V gene is TRBV9, the J gene TRBJ2-1; 7 bases agree with TRBD2. Losses at the gene ends were 0 bases for V and 5 bases for J; bases not matched to a gene: 5. This CDR3 spans 15 amino acids. From germline, CDR1 is SGDLS and CDR2 YYNGEE. The chain's CDR3 is CASSVGVLANNEQFF. The CDR3 DNA sequence: TGTGCCAGCAGCGTAGGGGTACTAGCGAACAATGAGCAGTTCTTC.